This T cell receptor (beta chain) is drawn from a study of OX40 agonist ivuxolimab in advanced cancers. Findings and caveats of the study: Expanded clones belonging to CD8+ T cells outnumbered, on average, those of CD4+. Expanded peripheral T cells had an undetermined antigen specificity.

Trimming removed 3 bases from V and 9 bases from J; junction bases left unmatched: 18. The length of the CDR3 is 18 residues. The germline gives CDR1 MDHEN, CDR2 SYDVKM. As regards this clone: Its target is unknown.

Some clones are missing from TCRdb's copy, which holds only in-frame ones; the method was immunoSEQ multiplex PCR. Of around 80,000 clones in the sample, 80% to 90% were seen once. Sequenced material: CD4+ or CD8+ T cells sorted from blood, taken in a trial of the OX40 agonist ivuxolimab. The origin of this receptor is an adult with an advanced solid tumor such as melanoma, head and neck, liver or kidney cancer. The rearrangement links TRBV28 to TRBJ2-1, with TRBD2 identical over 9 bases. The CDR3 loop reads CASSFPRRGSGSTGEQFF. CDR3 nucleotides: TGTGCCAGCAGTTTCCCCAGGAGAGGTAGCGGGAGTACGGGTGAGCAGTTCTTC.